Below are 2 T cell receptor beta chains sequenced from a single sample in a study of T-cell memory formation after mild COVID-19 (dated by TCRdb to the early 2020s). The receptor library was made with 5' RACE. The listed sequencing device is Illumina NovaSeq 6000. The public sequencing data were trimmed at Q25 with fastp and processed into clonotypes with MiXCR by TCRdb, which kept only in-frame beta chains. Rows are unified per CDR3 protein, each entry keeping the most common DNA and genes. In this sample the table shows approximately 450,000 distinct CDR3 sequences, over 15% of which occur a single time. Of the sample, over 9% falls within the top ten clones. The sample taken for sequencing was PBMCs or a T cell subset sorted from them (not recorded which). All receptors come from an adult woman who had mild COVID-19 (a few samples of this study predate the infection). The sample titles of this study are shuffled in the database, so cell type and time point are left out; the donor was told from shared clones.

The chain links TRBV7-9 to TRBJ1-5; weak D call: TRBD1 (5 bases). The ends were cut back, 6 bases at V and 5 bases at J, with 11 bases in the middle. Germline CDR1 SEHNR, CDR2 FQNEAQ (reference sequence). The CDR3 has 13 amino acids. The CDR3 coding sequence is TGTGCCAGCAGGTTGGGGCAAGATCAGCCCCAGCATTTT. It translates to CASRLGQDQPQHF.

The chain recombines TRBV29-1 with TRBJ1-1, with D perhaps TRBD1 (6 bases). The CDR3 is made up of 14 amino acids. V lost 1 base to trimming and J lost 1 base, with 10 bases between them. Germline CDR1 is SQVTM and CDR2 is ANQGSEA. CDR3 coding DNA: TGCAGCGTTGAAGTCACAGGGAAGAACACTGAAGCTTTCTTT. Translated, it gives CSVEVTGKNTEAFF. Drawing the rest from reference TRBV29-1 and TRBJ1-1, the complete variable domain is SAVISQKPSRDICQRGTSLTIQCQVDSQVTMMFWYRQQPGQSLTLIATANQGSEATYESGFVIDKFPISRPNLTFSTLTVSNMSPEDSSIYLCSVEVTGKNTEAFFGQGTRLTVV.